Described below is a single T cell receptor (beta chain) sequence and its context. This sample is part of a study of blood T cell repertoires in COVID-19. Study-level information: In each case, the material was cDNA or gDNA derived from T cells, B-cell-depleted T cells, or PBMCs.

Germline values: CDR1 MNHEY, CDR2 SVGAGI. V was pared by 2 bases and J by 8 bases, with 11 bases of the junction left unmatched. This CDR3 region has 16 residues. Original processing methods: Amplification of reference gene primers was used by the study to estimate nucleated cell counts. Only in-frame clones appear in the TCRdb table, and some are missing; sequencing was by immunoSEQ multiplex PCR. The V and J calls and clone size are taken from that table; D and trimming were inferred from the DNA. The sample includes roughly 68,000 clones, less than 90% of them seen just once. The sequence derives from a woman older than 75 with acute or convalescent COVID-19. The V and J genes are TRBV6-5 and TRBJ2-1, with TRBD2 identical over 8 bases. Sequencing used peripheral blood. CDR3 region: CASSYLLAGRGDEQFF. The CDR3 region has the DNA TGTGCCAGCAGTTACCTTTTAGCGGGGAGGGGAGATGAGCAGTTCTTC.